Each of the 5 T cell receptor beta chains below was sequenced from the same sample in a study of shared clonotypes between healthy human individuals (dated by TCRdb to about 2020). The protocol used for the library was the immunoSEQ multiplex PCR assay. Drawn from immuneACCESS, this table holds only the in-frame rearrangements with V and J called that TCRdb kept. Clones are partly lost; checked studies trace under half to an unresolved V gene and leave the rest unexplained. Present in this sample are a few million clones, approximately 96% of which were seen just once. The leading ten clones occupy roughly 0.13% of the sample. The sequencing input was naive CD4+ T cells sorted from blood. The cell subset or site label for this specimen denotes: CD45RA+ positively selected. Every receptor here comes from a man between 18 and 29 years old in good health.

Worth noting for this clone: The identical CDR3 is also encoded by other nucleotide sequences in the sample. The chain joins TRBV28 to TRBJ2-3; no reliable D call. Per the germline V gene, CDR1 is MDHEN and CDR2 is SYDVKM. The CDR3 spans 12 residues. V lost 4 bases and J lost 1, with 3 bases in between. CDR3 sequence reads: CASSSGTDTQYF. The CDR3 coding sequence is TGTGCCAGCAGTTCGGGCACAGATACGCAGTATTTT.

This chain links TRBV28 with TRBJ1-1; 10 nucleotides match TRBD1. This CDR3 has 14 amino acids. Looked up from germline, CDR1 is MDHEN and CDR2 is SYDVKM. Trimming at V came to 4 bases and at J to 4 bases, leaving 3 bases not matched to a gene. CDR3 bases: TGTGCCAGCAGTTCGGGACAGGGGATCACTGAAGCTTTCTTT. Translated, it gives CASSSGQGITEAFF.

In regard to this clone: Additional DNA sequences in this sample encode the identical CDR3. CDR3 loop: CASWDRGYGYTF. In nucleotides, the CDR3 is TGTGCCAGTTGGGACAGAGGGTATGGCTACACCTTC. The chain uses TRBV19 and TRBJ1-2; 7 bases line up with TRBD1. This CDR3 spans 12 amino acids. Germline CDR1 and CDR2: LNHDA and SQIVND (reference sequence). The V segment lost 8 bases and the J segment 5 bases; nucleotides outside the gene matches: 5.

The CDR3 reads CATQYYQGSANTGELFF. CDR3 DNA: TGTGCCACCCAATATTATCAGGGGAGCGCGAACACCGGGGAGCTGTTTTTT. The chain employs TRBV10-3 and TRBJ2-2; D is possibly TRBD1 (6 bases). Germline V gives CDR1 ENHRY, CDR2 SYGVKD. The V and J ends lost 10 bases and 0 bases respectively, with 21 bases between them. This CDR3 contains 17 residues.

V gene TRBV30 combines with J gene TRBJ1-2; 7 nucleotides agree with TRBD1. The CDR3 consists of 13 residues. The germline CDR1 and CDR2 sequences are GTSNPN and SVGIG (reference sequence). J gave up 2 bases and V 4 bases, and 4 bases lay outside the gene matches. The CDR3 region is CAWNRDSNYGYTF. CDR3 sequence (DNA): TGTGCCTGGAACCGGGACAGCAACTATGGCTACACCTTC. Drawing the rest from reference TRBV30 and TRBJ1-2, the complete variable domain is SQTIHQWPATLVQPVGSPLSLECTVEGTSNPNLYWYRQAAGRGLQLLFYSVGIGQISSEVPQNLSASRPQDRQFILSSKKLLLSDSGFYLCAWNRDSNYGYTFGSGTRLTVV.